This TCR beta chain originates from a study of T cells in Graves' hyperthyroidism and ophthalmopathy. Researchers took RNA transcripts and amplified the TCR beta CDR3 regions from them. First-round RT-PCR targeting the TCR CDR3 was performed with the HTBI primer set. TCRdb re-called the multiplex PCR reads through MiXCR, storing one row per CDR3 protein. This table has hundreds of thousands of distinct CDR3 sequences, roughly 22% appearing once. The CDR3 consists of 14 residues. The germline V gene has CDR1 LGHNT and CDR2 FRNRAP. Trimming at V came to 5 bases and at J to 4 bases, leaving 7 bases not matched to a gene.

The chain has TRBV12-5 and TRBJ1-2; 7 positions match TRBD1. The clonotype was recovered from a man aged 25 to 45 with Graves' ophthalmopathy. Sample: blood. CDR3 residues: CASGLLQGIYGYTF. DNA of the CDR3: TGTGCTAGTGGTCTACTACAGGGGATCTATGGCTACACCTTC.